This TCR beta chain is drawn from a study of T cell clones after liver transplantation (dated by TCRdb to between 2019 and 2020). For the study in its entirety: ITN030ST, the source of the samples, was a randomized trial that attempted immunosuppression withdrawal within 2 years of liver transplantation. Donor-reactive T cell clones were identified using TCRbeta sequencing after a pre-transplant mixed lymphocyte reaction and were then followed in post-transplant blood. Third party-reactive TCRbeta sequences were also identified from pre-transplant MLRs to serve as an antigen-independent comparator for donor-reactive sequences. Three of the eight recipients were HCV-positive; the others were transplanted for non-autoimmune, non-viral indications. Subjects received no induction therapy and standard immunosuppression until randomization at 12-24 months post-transplant. Tolerance meant complete immunosuppression withdrawal for at least one year without liver enzymes rising beyond twice the upper limit of normal. Blood samples were collected pre-transplant, then pre-randomization ahead of withdrawal, and finally post-randomization once withdrawal had either been completed or failed. The studied cohort comprised 8 liver transplant recipients, 3 classified as tolerant and 5 as non-tolerant.

General findings and caveats noted by the study authors: In a couple of subjects, low numbers of available donor cells limited the measurable donor-reactive repertoire. In 5 of 8 subjects, circulating donor-reactive CD4 TCRbeta sequences decreased significantly after transplant, regardless of tolerance or HCV status. A greater decline was seen for donor-reactive sequences than for third party-reactive sequences, suggesting partial antigen-specific deletion unrelated to withdrawal success. Because no allograft tissue specimens were available, donor-reactive T cells may have migrated into the graft instead of being deleted. The conclusions were preliminary, being limited by small, heterogeneous patient numbers and by non-standardized post-transplant time points. Once repertoire turnover was taken into account, donor-reactive detection showed a significant reduction for CD4 in 7 of 8 subjects and for CD8 in 8 of 8.

High-throughput TCRbeta CDR3 sequencing of frozen genomic DNA was performed by immunoSEQ, with PCR amplification, mapping, bias correction and internal controls included. Turning to the authors' computational methods: Only productive rearrangements were retained, with each unique TCRbeta sequence defined by its CDR3 nucleotide sequence together with its V and J gene. Donor-reactive sequences required at least 5-fold expansion in CFSE-low cells versus unstimulated pre-transplant cells and at least 0.01% frequency. Minimum frequency thresholds were set for each subject based on the unstimulated sample with the lowest template count, ensuring at least 90% detection power. Repertoire turnover was measured by Jensen-Shannon divergence between the top 1000 TCRbeta sequences post- and pre-transplant. Two-sided Fisher's exact tests were used to test for changes in the detection of donor-reactive sequences. TCRdb limited this immuneACCESS table to in-frame rearrangements with V and J called. A share of clones is missing; checked studies link under half to unresolved V genes, and the rest is unexplained. The DNA gave D and trimming, while V, J and clone size come from that table. The sample data list fewer than 65,000 clones, and 60% to 80% of these were observed just once. Of the sample, around 9.1% is held by the ten largest clones.

Here V drops 6 bases and J drops 4 bases, and the junction holds 8 bases not matched to any gene. In the germline V gene, CDR1 corresponds to MDHEN and CDR2 to SYDVKM. The CDR3, from cysteine to phenylalanine, totals 14 residues. The CDR3 DNA has 42 bases and is translated from base 1. On this clone: Its antigen is not yet known. Base qualities are not recorded, but no much larger clone differs from it by a single base.

Thawed unstimulated PBMCs were stained for CD3, CD4 and CD8 and FACS-sorted into CD3+CD4+ and CD3+CD8+ populations. Randomization to immunosuppression withdrawal applied to every one of the 8 studied subjects. The Qiagen DNeasy Blood and Tissue Kit was used for genomic DNA isolation. The sample in question was CD4+ T cells from blood, obtained at the 22-month timepoint. The receptor's source is a human patient who received a liver transplant. Following a transplant, some T lymphocytes may have been derived from the graft donor. Here the chain combines TRBV28 and TRBJ1-1, with 7 middle bases fitting TRBD1. The nucleotide sequence reads TGTGCCAGCAGCCTAGGACAGGTTACCACTGAAGCTTTCTTT. It is translated as CASSLGQVTTEAFF.